This section outlines one T cell receptor beta chain sequence together with its context. Assay: immunoSEQ multiplex PCR; the TCRdb copy retains only in-frame clones and omits some. The table shows 70,000 to 90,000 clones, with about 93% occurring only once. The data stem from a study of T cell changes during pregnancy in multiple sclerosis. This CDR3 spans 13 amino acids. V lost 0 bases to trimming and J lost 6 bases, with 8 bases between them. In germline, CDR1 is ENHRY, CDR2 SYGVKD. The chain is built from TRBV10-3 and TRBJ1-2; D unresolved. Sequencing used peripheral blood, obtained in the second trimester of pregnancy. The receptor comes from a female donor in good health, enrolled as a control in a pregnancy study. CDR3 protein: CAISESVTNGYTF. DNA for the CDR3: TGTGCCATCAGTGAGTCGGTCACAAATGGCTACACCTTC.